A selection of T cell receptor beta chains follows, all from one sample in a study of blood T cell repertoires in COVID-19. The data were produced by immunoSEQ multiplex PCR, yet TCRdb's version contains in-frame clones alone and is incomplete. This sample has about 340,000 clones, with around 80% found just once. Sequencing used peripheral blood. These TCRs come from a young man with active or convalescent COVID-19. CDR3s include the opening cysteine and the closing phenylalanine or tryptophan. The order of the fields is D gene, V gene, clone size, CDR3 length, J gene, CDR3 DNA, CDR3 protein. D genes are given only for firm matches. Size values are once, few and many counts, or a class for expanded clones, and some rows have none.

>TRBD2|TRBV19|.|16|TRBJ2-2
TGTGCCAGTAGTAGGCCGGGACTAGAGCCAACCGGGGAGCTGTTTTTT
CASSRPGLEPTGELFF
>.|TRBV5-1|once|12|TRBJ2-7
TGCGCCAGCAGCCTAAAAAGCTACGAGCAGTACTTC
CASSLKSYEQYF
>TRBD1|TRBV11-2|.|15|TRBJ1-2
TGTGCCAGCAGCCCCCAATGGACAGGAGCCTATGGCTACACCTTC
CASSPQWTGAYGYTF
>.|TRBV7-6|.|14|TRBJ2-1
TGTGCCAGCAGTTTTTTCATCGGGGACAATGAGCAGTTCTTC
CASSFFIGDNEQFF
>.|TRBV7-2|.|15|TRBJ2-5
TGTGCCAGCAGCTTAGGATACAGGGCTCGAGAGACCCAGTACTTC
CASSLGYRARETQYF
>.|TRBV5-1|.|15|TRBJ1-3
TGCGCCAGCAGCCCGCCGGAGCGCTCTGGAAACACCATATATTTT
CASSPPERSGNTIYF
>.|TRBV11-2|few|15|TRBJ1-1
TGTGCCAGCAGCTCGACACAGGGTGCGTTTACTGAAGCTTTCTTT
CASSSTQGAFTEAFF
>.|TRBV11-3|once|16|TRBJ2-3
TGTGCCAGCAGCTTAGATGGGCGAGAATTCACAGATACGCAGTATTTT
CASSLDGREFTDTQYF
>.|TRBV24-1|.|14|TRBJ2-2
TGTGCCACCAGTGATCGAACAGGGACCGGGGAGCTGTTTTTT
CATSDRTGTGELFF
>.|TRBV6-5|.|12|TRBJ2-2
TGTGCCAGCAACACGGGCACCGGGGAGCTGTTTTTT
CASNTGTGELFF
>.|TRBV5-5|.|12|TRBJ1-1
TGTGCCAGCAGCCCGGAGAAGGCTGAAGCTTTCTTT
CASSPEKAEAFF
>TRBD1|TRBV24-1|once|13|TRBJ2-2
TGTGCCACCAGTAAAGGGGGCAGCTTGGAGCTGTTTTTT
CATSKGGSLELFF
>TRBD2|TRBV9|.|16|TRBJ2-3
TGTGCCAGCAGCGTCGAATCCGGGGGGGCTACAGATACGCAGTATTTT
CASSVESGGATDTQYF
>.|TRBV6-5|.|14|TRBJ1-1
TGTGCCAGCATCTCTCCGCGGGGCAGCCCTATGGCTTTCTTT
CASISPRGSPMAFF
>.|TRBV7-9|.|16|TRBJ2-5
TGTGCCAGCAGCCCCTCCGGGGTTAGCCCAGCGGAGACCCAGTACTTC
CASSPSGVSPAETQYF
>TRBD1|TRBV7-9|.|16|TRBJ1-2
TGTGCCAGCAGCCCTGGACAGGGGGGGATAGGTTTCTCCTACACCTTC
CASSPGQGGIGFSYTF
>TRBD2|TRBV24-1|.|15|TRBJ2-1
TGTGCCACCAGTGATTTAGGCGGGGGGGCGGCCGGCCAGTTCTTC
CATSDLGGGAAGQFF
>TRBD2|TRBV5-4|.|15|TRBJ2-7
TGTGCCAGCAGCTTGGGACTAGCGGGTGATGGCGAGCAGTACTTC
CASSLGLAGDGEQYF
>.|TRBV4-3|.|15|TRBJ1-4
TGCGCCAGCAGCCAAGAAAGCAGGAACAATGAAAAACTGTTTTTT
CASSQESRNNEKLFF
>.|TRBV30|once|10|TRBJ2-1
TGTGCCTGGGGAGAGGGGGAGCAGTTCTTC
CAWGEGEQFF
>.|TRBV24-1|.|16|TRBJ2-3
TGTGCCACCAGTGATGGCTGGAGAACTAGCACAGATACGCAGTATTTT
CATSDGWRTSTDTQYF
>.|TRBV6-5|.|15|TRBJ1-6
TGTGCCAGTCGGGGGGATAGCTCCTATAATTCACCCCTCCACTTT
CASRGDSSYNSPLHF
>.|TRBV5-1|.|16|TRBJ2-2
TGCGCCAGCAGCTTAATGGACATATCTAACACCGGGGAGCTGTTTTTT
CASSLMDISNTGELFF
>TRBD1|TRBV7-2|.|15|TRBJ2-7
TGTGCCAGCAGGCTGACAGGGTCGGGCTCCTACGAGCAGTACTTC
CASRLTGSGSYEQYF
>TRBD2|TRBV7-6|.|15|TRBJ2-1
TGTGCCAGCGATAAAATCGCGGGAGTCGGAGATGAGCAGTTCTTC
CASDKIAGVGDEQFF
>.|TRBV29-1|.|14|TRBJ1-2
TGCAGCGTTGAAGGGACAGATACCAACTATGGCTACACCTTC
CSVEGTDTNYGYTF
>.|TRBV12-3/TRBV12-4|.|12|TRBJ1-2
TGTGCCAGCACTCCCTGGGGCGATGGCTACACCTTC
CASTPWGDGYTF
>.|TRBV18|.|16|TRBJ1-1
TGTGCCAGCTCACCAAGCGACCGCGGCGTGAACACTGAAGCTTTCTTT
CASSPSDRGVNTEAFF
>.|TRBV7-2|.|13|TRBJ1-1
TGTGCCAGCAGCCCCCGAGGGTACACTGAAGCTTTCTTT
CASSPRGYTEAFF
>.|TRBV27|.|15|TRBJ1-3
TGTGCCAGCAGTAAGCGGGGGGTTTCAGGAAACACCATATATTTT
CASSKRGVSGNTIYF
>TRBD2|TRBV7-9|.|15|TRBJ2-1
TGTGCCAGCAGCGAACGAACCTTAGCGGGAAATGAGCAGTTCTTC
CASSERTLAGNEQFF
>.|TRBV4-3|.|14|TRBJ1-1
TGCGCCAGCAGCCGATCAAGACCGGGAACTGAAGCTTTCTTT
CASSRSRPGTEAFF
>.|TRBV11-2|few|15|TRBJ2-7
TGTGCCAGCAGCTTAGGAGTCCTGACTACCTACGAGCAGTACTTC
CASSLGVLTTYEQYF
>.|TRBV6-4|.|16|TRBJ1-3
TGTGCCAGCAGTGACTCCCAGTGTAACTCTGGAAACACCATATATTTT
CASSDSQCNSGNTIYF
>.|TRBV30|.|14|TRBJ1-2
TGTGCCTGGAGTGTAAGGGGATATAACTATGGCTACACCTTC
CAWSVRGYNYGYTF
>.|TRBV10-3|.|14|TRBJ1-1
TGTGCCATCAGTGAGCGGGAGATGAGCACTGAAGCTTTCTTT
CAISEREMSTEAFF